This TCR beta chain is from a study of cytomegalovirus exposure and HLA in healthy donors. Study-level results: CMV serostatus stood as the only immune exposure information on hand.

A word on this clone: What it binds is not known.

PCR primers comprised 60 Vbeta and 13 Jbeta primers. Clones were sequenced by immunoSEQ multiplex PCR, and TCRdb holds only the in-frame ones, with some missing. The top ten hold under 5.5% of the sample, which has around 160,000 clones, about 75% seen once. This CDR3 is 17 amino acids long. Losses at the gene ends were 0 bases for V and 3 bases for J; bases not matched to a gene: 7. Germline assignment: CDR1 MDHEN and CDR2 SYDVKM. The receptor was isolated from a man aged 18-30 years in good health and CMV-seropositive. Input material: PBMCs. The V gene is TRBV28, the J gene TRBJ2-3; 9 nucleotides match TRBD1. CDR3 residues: CASSLWRGQGITDTQYF. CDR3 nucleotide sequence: TGTGCCAGCAGTTTATGGCGGGGACAGGGAATTACAGATACGCAGTATTTT.